These 24 T cell receptor beta chains came from one sample sequenced in a study of T cell responses to AZD1222 COVID-19 vaccine. Only in-frame clones appear in the TCRdb table, and some are missing; sequencing was by immunoSEQ multiplex PCR. This table holds 180,000 or so clones, about 90% found once. Specimen: peripheral blood, collected 28 days after the second AZD1222 dose. Receptors were obtained from an adult who received the AZD1222 COVID-19 vaccine.

The chain combines TRBV6-5 with TRBJ1-2; perhaps TRBD1 as D (5 bases). V was cut by 6 bases and J by 4 bases, with 15 bases left in between. The CDR3 loop spans 14 amino acids. The germline CDR1 and CDR2 sequences are MNHEY and SVGAGI. The CDR3 nucleotides are TGTGCCAGCAGGACCCGGGGGGTCCCCTATGGCTACACCTTC. Its protein is CASRTRGVPYGYTF.

The chain couples TRBV6-6 to TRBJ1-2; D is possibly TRBD1 (5 bases). The V end was cut by 0 bases, the J end by 0 bases, with 11 bases between. Germline V CDR1 and CDR2: MNHNY, SVGAGI (reference sequence). The CDR3 is made up of 16 amino acids. In nucleotides, the CDR3 is TGTGCCAGCAGTTACTCAGGGGACGGCGCTAACTATGGCTACACCTTC. Translated: CASSYSGDGANYGYTF.

The CDR3 protein is CASSPGGSMNTEAFF. CDR3 sequence (DNA): TGCGCCAGCAGCCCGGGGGGGAGCATGAACACTGAAGCTTTCTTT. The chain couples TRBV5-1 to TRBJ1-1, with D possibly matching TRBD1 (5 bases). Germline V CDR1 and CDR2: SGHRS, YFSETQ. CDR3 length: 15 residues. Deletions cut 4 bases from V and 0 bases from J, with 13 bases between.

This clone was picked up a small number of times. This chain uses TRBV7-9 with TRBJ1-1; tentatively, D is TRBD1 (6 bases). This CDR3 is built from 16 residues. The V and J ends lost 5 bases and 6 bases respectively, with 22 bases between them. Germline V gene lookup returns CDR1 SEHNR and CDR2 FQNEAQ (reference sequence). CDR3 in amino acids: CASSPPTSQGEPEAFF. CDR3 nucleotides: TGTGCCAGCAGCCCTCCGACGTCACAGGGTGAACCTGAAGCTTTCTTT.

The V and J genes are TRBV6-5 and TRBJ1-3; D is unclear. CDR3 length equals 11 residues. V was clipped by 7 bases and J by 4 bases, with 5 bases between them. CDR1 and CDR2 (germline): MNHEY, SVGAGI. CDR3 nucleotides: TGTGCCAGCACCTTCGGAAACACCATATATTTT. It codes for CASTFGNTIYF.

The chain couples TRBV16 to TRBJ1-2, with 9 positions matching TRBD1. J was trimmed by 7 bases and V by 2 bases; bases with no gene match: 8. This CDR3 is 15 amino acids long. Germline loops: CDR1 KGHSY, CDR2 FQNENV. CDR3 DNA: TGTGCCAGCAGCCAAGCCCGGGACAGGGAACCTGGCTACACCTTC. Amino acid sequence: CASSQARDREPGYTF.

The chain has TRBV19 and TRBJ1-2; the D is unclear. CDR3 length: 13 residues. Germline V gene data show CDR1 as LNHDA and CDR2 as SQIVND (reference sequence). V was shortened by 7 bases and J by 2 bases, with 11 bases between the two germline ends. This CDR3 reads CASTYQANYGYTF. Written as DNA, the CDR3 is TGTGCCAGTACTTACCAGGCGAACTATGGCTACACCTTC.

The chain joins TRBV28 to TRBJ1-2; D is possibly TRBD1 (6 bases). The CDR3 consists of 20 residues. Germline assignment: CDR1 MDHEN and CDR2 SYDVKM. With 3 bases removed from V and 8 bases from J, the gap between germline ends came to 34 bases. CDR3 nucleotides: TGTGCCAGCAGTTTCTTTTCCCTTTCAGCCCCGACAGGAGCCTTGGGGGGCTACACCTTC. This sequence encodes CASSFFSLSAPTGALGGYTF.

The chain has TRBV6-2 or TRBV6-3 and TRBJ2-3, with 8 bases identical to TRBD2. The CDR3 has 15 amino acids. Germline V gene lookup returns CDR1 MNHEY and CDR2 SVGEGT. V gave up 5 bases and J gave up 2 bases; unmatched junction bases: 6. CDR3 bases: TGTGCCAGCAGTCATAGCGGGACCCTCACAGATACGCAGTATTTT. Protein sequence: CASSHSGTLTDTQYF.

J is TRBJ1-4 and V is TRBV7-9; TRBD1 agrees at 7 bases. Trimming removed 2 bases from V and 8 bases from J; junction bases left unmatched: 17. Germline V lookup: CDR1 SEHNR, CDR2 FQNEAQ (reference sequence). The CDR3 has 18 residues. In nucleotides, the CDR3 is TGTGCCAGCAGCTTACTCCGACAGGGAAGGGCCGGAGGGGAAAAACTGTTTTTT. Amino acids: CASSLLRQGRAGGEKLFF. Based on the CDR3 plus reference TRBV7-9 and TRBJ1-4, the full variable domain is DTGVSQNPRHKITKRGQNVTFRCDPISEHNRLYWYRQTLGQGPEFLTYFQNEAQLEKSRLLSDRFSAERPKGSFSTLEIQRTEQGDSAMYLCASSLLRQGRAGGEKLFFGSGTQLSVL.

The rearrangement links TRBV5-4 to TRBJ2-1; D is ambiguous. CDR1 and CDR2 from the germline V gene are SGHNT and YYREEE (reference sequence). The V end was cut by 0 bases, the J end by 2 bases, with 6 bases between. The CDR3 is 14 residues long. CDR3 sequence reads: CASSLGTPYNEQFF. DNA of the CDR3: TGTGCCAGCAGCTTGGGGACCCCCTACAATGAGCAGTTCTTC.

The chain employs TRBV29-1 and TRBJ1-5; D is unclear. The germline V gene has CDR1 SQVTM and CDR2 ANQGSEA. CDR3 length: 12 residues. The V and J ends lost 6 bases and 6 bases respectively, with 12 bases between them. The CDR3 reads CSVGLEGQPQHF. DNA for the CDR3: TGCAGCGTAGGCCTCGAGGGTCAGCCCCAGCATTTT.

The rearrangement joins TRBV9 to TRBJ2-7; possible D gene TRBD2, 5 bases. Between the trimmed V and J ends, which lost 0 bases and 6 bases, there was a span of 16 bases. The CDR3 has 15 residues. Germline V gene lookup returns CDR1 SGDLS and CDR2 YYNGEE. The CDR3 DNA reads TGTGCCAGCAGCGTAGCGGCGGACTCCGGACGCGAGCAGTACTTC. Translating it yields CASSVAADSGREQYF.

This CDR3 reads CSAEESYEQYF. The CDR3 DNA reads TGCAGTGCTGAGGAGTCCTACGAGCAGTACTTC. The rearrangement joins TRBV20-1 to TRBJ2-7; D unclear. The CDR3 is 11 residues long. Germline assignment: CDR1 DFQATT and CDR2 SNEGSKA (reference sequence). V was clipped by 5 bases and J by 1 base, with 6 bases between them.

The gene calls are TRBV19 and TRBJ2-7; a possible D gene is TRBD1 (6 bases). Germline V lookup: CDR1 LNHDA, CDR2 SQIVND (reference sequence). CDR3 length: 14 amino acids. Trimming took 4 bases from V and 0 from J, leaving 10 bases between them. The CDR3 protein is CASSNRALSYEQYF. In DNA, the CDR3 is TGTGCCAGTAGTAACAGGGCACTCTCCTACGAGCAGTACTTC.

The rearrangement links TRBV9 to TRBJ1-3, with D possibly being TRBD1 (6 bases). The CDR3 is 13 amino acids. CDR1 SGDLS and CDR2 YYNGEE come from the germline V gene. V was clipped by 6 bases and J by 4 bases, with 11 bases between them. The chain's CDR3 is CASTQGIGNTIYF. Written as DNA, the CDR3 is TGTGCCAGCACCCAGGGGATCGGAAACACCATATATTTT.

This chain links TRBV28 with TRBJ1-1; the D is unclear. The V gene's germline CDR1 is MDHEN and CDR2 SYDVKM. This CDR3 spans 15 amino acids. V lost 7 bases and J lost 1, with 16 bases in between. The CDR3 nucleotides are TGTGCCAGCAACCTCCCCGCGGCAGGGAACACTGAAGCTTTCTTT. Its translation is CASNLPAAGNTEAFF.

The CDR3 here is CASSERTGGVAEGYTF. In DNA form, the CDR3 reads TGTGCCAGCAGTGAAAGGACAGGGGGCGTAGCTGAAGGCTACACCTTC. This rearrangement joins TRBV6-1 to TRBJ1-2; 11 positions agree with TRBD1. Trimming removed 2 bases from V and 8 bases from J; junction bases left unmatched: 10. CDR3 length: 16 amino acids. CDR1 and CDR2 from the germline V gene are MNHNS and SASEGT.

A single count supports this clone. The rearrangement joins TRBV4-1 to TRBJ2-7; D is uncertain. V gave up 0 bases and J gave up 0 bases, with 12 bases separating them. Per the germline V gene, CDR1 is MGHRA and CDR2 is YSYEKL. This CDR3 region has 16 residues. In nucleotides, the CDR3 is TGCGCCAGCAGCCAAGAGTTTACGGTTAGCTCCTACGAGCAGTACTTC. It yields the protein CASSQEFTVSSYEQYF.

The chain is built from TRBV7-2 and TRBJ1-2; D uncertain. From germline, CDR1 is SGHTA and CDR2 FQGNSA. V lost 5 bases and J 8 bases, leaving 15 bases between the germline ends. The CDR3 covers 13 residues. CDR3 protein: CASSLPSRRGYTF. CDR3 nucleotides: TGTGCCAGCAGCCTCCCTTCTCGGAGGGGCTACACCTTC.

CDR3 bases: TGTGCCAGCAGCCCGGGGGTACAGGGGGCGGGTTACAATGAGCAGTTCTTC. Translating it yields CASSPGVQGAGYNEQFF. The chain uses TRBV3-1 (or the pseudogene TRBV3-2) and TRBJ2-1; TRBD1 agrees at 9 bases. Germline CDR1 reads LGHDT; CDR2 reads YNNKEL (reference sequence). With V trimmed by 4 bases and J by 4 bases, 11 bases remained unmatched. The CDR3 contains 17 residues.

The count of this clone is one. The chain joins TRBV5-6 to TRBJ1-3; weak D call: TRBD1 (5 bases). Trimming left V 0 bases short and J 0 bases short, with 16 bases between. The V gene's germline CDR1 is SGHDT and CDR2 YYEEEE. This CDR3 spans 18 amino acids. The CDR3 sequence: CASSLVGGTSSSGNTIYF. The CDR3, as DNA: TGTGCCAGCAGCTTGGTTGGGGGAACATCGAGCTCTGGAAACACCATATATTTT.

The rearrangement links TRBV20-1 to TRBJ2-7; 7 bases are a match to TRBD2. Germline V CDR1 and CDR2: DFQATT, SNEGSKA (reference sequence). The CDR3 has 11 amino acids. With 3 bases clipped from V and 5 bases from J, the junction kept 1 base outside the gene matches. CDR3 DNA: TGCAGTGCTAGGGGGGGGGACGAGCAGTACTTC. It encodes CSARGGDEQYF.

The chain couples TRBV7-9 to TRBJ1-2, with 7 positions matching TRBD1. Trimming took 2 bases from V and 13 from J; bases not matched to a gene: 10. CDR3 length: 13 amino acids. The germline CDR1 and CDR2 sequences are SEHNR and FQNEAQ (reference sequence). This CDR3 reads CASSLKTGQAFTF. Here the CDR3 DNA reads TGTGCCAGCAGCTTAAAGACAGGGCAAGCTTTCACCTTC.